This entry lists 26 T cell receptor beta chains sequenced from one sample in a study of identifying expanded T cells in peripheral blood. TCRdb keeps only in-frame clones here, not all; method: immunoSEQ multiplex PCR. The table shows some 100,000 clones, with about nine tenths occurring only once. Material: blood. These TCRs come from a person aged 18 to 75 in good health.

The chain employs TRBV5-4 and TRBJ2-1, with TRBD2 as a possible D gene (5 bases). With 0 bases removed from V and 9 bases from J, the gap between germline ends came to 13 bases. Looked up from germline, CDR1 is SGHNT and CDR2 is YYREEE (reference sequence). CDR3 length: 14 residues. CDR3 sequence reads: CASSLVEVWGEQFF. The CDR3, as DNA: TGTGCCAGCAGCTTGGTGGAGGTGTGGGGTGAGCAGTTCTTC.

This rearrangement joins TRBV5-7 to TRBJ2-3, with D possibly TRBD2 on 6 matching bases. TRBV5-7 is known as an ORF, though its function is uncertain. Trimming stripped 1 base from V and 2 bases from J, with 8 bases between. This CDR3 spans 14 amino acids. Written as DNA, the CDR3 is TGTGCCAGCAGCTTGTCTAGCGTCACAGATACGCAGTATTTT. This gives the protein CASSLSSVTDTQYF.

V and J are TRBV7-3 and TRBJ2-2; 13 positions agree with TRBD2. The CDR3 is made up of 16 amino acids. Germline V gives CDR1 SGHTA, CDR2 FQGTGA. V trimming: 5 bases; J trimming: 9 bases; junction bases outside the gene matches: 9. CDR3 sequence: CASSPFGTSGVRELFF. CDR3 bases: TGTGCCAGCAGCCCCTTCGGGACTAGCGGGGTGAGGGAGCTGTTTTTT.

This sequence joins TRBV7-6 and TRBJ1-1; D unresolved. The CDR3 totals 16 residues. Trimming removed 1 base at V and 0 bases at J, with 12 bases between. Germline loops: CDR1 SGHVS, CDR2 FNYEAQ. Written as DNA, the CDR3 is TGTGCCAGCAGCTTAGTTCCAGCCGGAATGAACACTGAAGCTTTCTTT. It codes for CASSLVPAGMNTEAFF. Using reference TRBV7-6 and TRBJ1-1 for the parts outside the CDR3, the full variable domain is GAGVSQSPRYKVTKRGQDVALRCDPISGHVSLYWYRQALGQGPEFLTYFNYEAQQDKSGLPNDRFSAERPEGSISTLTIQRTEQRDSAMYRCASSLVPAGMNTEAFFGQGTRLTVV.

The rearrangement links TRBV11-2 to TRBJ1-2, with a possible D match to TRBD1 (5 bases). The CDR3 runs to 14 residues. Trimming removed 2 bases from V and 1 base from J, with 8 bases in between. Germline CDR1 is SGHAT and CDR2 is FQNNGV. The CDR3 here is CASSLKGDNYGYTF. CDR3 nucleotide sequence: TGTGCCAGCAGCTTAAAAGGGGATAACTATGGCTACACCTTC.

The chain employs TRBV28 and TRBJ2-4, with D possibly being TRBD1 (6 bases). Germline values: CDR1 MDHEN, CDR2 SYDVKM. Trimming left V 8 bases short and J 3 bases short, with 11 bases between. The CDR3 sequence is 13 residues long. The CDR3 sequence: CASQQGNKNIQYF. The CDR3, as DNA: TGTGCCAGCCAACAGGGCAACAAAAACATTCAGTACTTC.

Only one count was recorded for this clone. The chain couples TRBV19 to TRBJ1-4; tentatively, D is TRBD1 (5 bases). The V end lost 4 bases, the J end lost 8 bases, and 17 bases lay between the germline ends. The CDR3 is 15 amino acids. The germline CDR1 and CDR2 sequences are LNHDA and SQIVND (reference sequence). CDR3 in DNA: TGTGCCAGTAGTACACGGGACGGCGCGCGGGAAAAACTGTTTTTT. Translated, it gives CASSTRDGAREKLFF. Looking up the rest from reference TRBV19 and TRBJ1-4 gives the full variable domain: DGGITQSPKYLFRKEGQNVTLSCEQNLNHDAMYWYRQDPGQGLRLIYYSQIVNDFQKGDIAEGYSVSREKKESFPLTVTSAQKNPTAFYLCASSTRDGAREKLFFGSGTQLSVL.

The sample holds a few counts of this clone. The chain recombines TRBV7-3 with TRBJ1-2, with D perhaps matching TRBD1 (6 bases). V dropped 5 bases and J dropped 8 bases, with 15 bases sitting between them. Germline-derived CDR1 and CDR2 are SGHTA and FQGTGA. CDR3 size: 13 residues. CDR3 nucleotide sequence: TGTGCCAGCAGCCCAGGGGACGGTCAAGGCTACACCTTC. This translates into CASSPGDGQGYTF. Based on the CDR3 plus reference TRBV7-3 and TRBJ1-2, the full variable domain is GAGVSQTPSNKVTEKGKYVELRCDPISGHTALYWYRQSLGQGPEFLIYFQGTGAADDSGLPNDRFFAVRPEGSVSTLKIQRTERGDSAVYLCASSPGDGQGYTFGSGTRLTVV.

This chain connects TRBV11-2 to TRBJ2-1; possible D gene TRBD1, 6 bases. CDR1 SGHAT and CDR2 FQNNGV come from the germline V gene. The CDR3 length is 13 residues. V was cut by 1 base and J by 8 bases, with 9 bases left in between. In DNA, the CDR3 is TGTGCCAGCAGCTTAGGGGGACACGATGAGCAGTTCTTC. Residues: CASSLGGHDEQFF.

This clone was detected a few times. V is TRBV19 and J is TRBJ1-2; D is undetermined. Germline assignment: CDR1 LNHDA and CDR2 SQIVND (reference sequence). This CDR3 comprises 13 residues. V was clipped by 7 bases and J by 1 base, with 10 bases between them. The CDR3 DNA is TGTGCCAGTACTTATTCGAGTAACTATGGCTACACCTTC. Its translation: CASTYSSNYGYTF.

The CDR3 reads CASRATGGTQPQHF. CDR3 coding DNA: TGTGCCAGCAGAGCTACAGGGGGCACTCAGCCCCAGCATTTT. The V and J genes are TRBV6-1 and TRBJ1-5; the match to TRBD1 covers 9 bases. V lost 6 bases and J lost 6; bases outside the gene matches: 6. Germline assignment: CDR1 MNHNS and CDR2 SASEGT. This CDR3 has 14 amino acids.

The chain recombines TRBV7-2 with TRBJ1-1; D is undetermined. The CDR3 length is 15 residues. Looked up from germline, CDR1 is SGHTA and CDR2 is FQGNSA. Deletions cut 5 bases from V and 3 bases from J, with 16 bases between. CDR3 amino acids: CASSSQLGKDTEAFF. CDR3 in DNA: TGTGCCAGCAGCAGTCAATTGGGGAAAGACACTGAAGCTTTCTTT.

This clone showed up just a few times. CDR3 in amino acids: CASSIQGAIGSPLHF. The CDR3 nucleotides are TGTGCCAGCAGTATACAGGGGGCGATTGGGTCACCCCTCCACTTT. The V call is TRBV27, the J call TRBJ1-6; 9 nucleotides agree with TRBD1. The V gene's germline CDR1 is MNHEY and CDR2 SMNVEV (reference sequence). Trimming at V came to 5 bases and at J to 10 bases, leaving 9 bases not matched to a gene. The CDR3 extends over 15 amino acids.

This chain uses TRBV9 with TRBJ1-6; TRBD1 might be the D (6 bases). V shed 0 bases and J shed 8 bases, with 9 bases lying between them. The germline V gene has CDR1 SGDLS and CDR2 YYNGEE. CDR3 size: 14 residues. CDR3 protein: CASSVVGGDSPLHF. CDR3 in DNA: TGTGCCAGCAGCGTAGTAGGGGGAGATTCACCCCTCCACTTT.

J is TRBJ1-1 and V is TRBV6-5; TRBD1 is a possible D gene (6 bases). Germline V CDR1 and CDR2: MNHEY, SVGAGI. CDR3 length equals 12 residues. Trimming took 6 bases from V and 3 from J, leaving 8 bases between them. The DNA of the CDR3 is TGTGCCAGCAGCGGACAGCACACTGAAGCTTTCTTT. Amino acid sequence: CASSGQHTEAFF.

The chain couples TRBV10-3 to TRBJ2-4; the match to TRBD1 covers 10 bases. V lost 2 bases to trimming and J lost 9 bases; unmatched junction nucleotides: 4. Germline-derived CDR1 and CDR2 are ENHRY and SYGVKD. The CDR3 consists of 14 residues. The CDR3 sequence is CAISEGTGVIIQYF. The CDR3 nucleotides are TGTGCCATCAGTGAGGGGACAGGGGTTATCATTCAGTACTTC.

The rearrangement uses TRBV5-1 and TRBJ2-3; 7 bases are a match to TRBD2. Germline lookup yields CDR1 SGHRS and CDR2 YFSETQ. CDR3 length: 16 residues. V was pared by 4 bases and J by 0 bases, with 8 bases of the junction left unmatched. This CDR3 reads CASSHASGTSTDTQYF. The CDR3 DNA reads TGCGCCAGCAGCCATGCTAGCGGAACTAGCACAGATACGCAGTATTTT.

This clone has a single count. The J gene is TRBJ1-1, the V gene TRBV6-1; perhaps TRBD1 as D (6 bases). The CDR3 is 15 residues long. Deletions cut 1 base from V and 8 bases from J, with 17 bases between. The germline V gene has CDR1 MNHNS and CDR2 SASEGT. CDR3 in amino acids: CASSEGTAGGKEAFF. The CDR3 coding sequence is TGTGCCAGCAGTGAAGGGACAGCTGGGGGGAAAGAAGCTTTCTTT.

The CDR3 bases are TGTGCCAGCAGCTCCTGGGACAGGGATAATTCACCCCTCCACTTT. Translating gives CASSSWDRDNSPLHF. V usage is TRBV5-5 and J usage is TRBJ1-6; 9 positions match TRBD1. Unmatched junction bases numbered 3, after V lost 3 bases and J lost 5 bases. The CDR3 length is 15 residues. Germline loops: CDR1 SGHKS, CDR2 YYEKEE (reference sequence).

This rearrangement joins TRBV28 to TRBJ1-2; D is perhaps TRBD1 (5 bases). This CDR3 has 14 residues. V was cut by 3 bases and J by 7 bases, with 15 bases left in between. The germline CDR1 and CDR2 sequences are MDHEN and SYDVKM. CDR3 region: CASSLVEGRSGYTF. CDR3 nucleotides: TGTGCCAGCAGTTTGGTGGAGGGGCGGAGTGGCTACACCTTC.

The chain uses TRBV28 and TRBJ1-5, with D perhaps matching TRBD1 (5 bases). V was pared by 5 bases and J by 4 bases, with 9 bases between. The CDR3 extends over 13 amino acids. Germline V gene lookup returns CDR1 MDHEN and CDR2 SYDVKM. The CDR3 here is CASSRDSNQPQHF. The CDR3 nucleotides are TGTGCCAGCAGTCGGGACTCTAATCAGCCCCAGCATTTT.

CDR3 loop: CASSTLGEGDQPQHF. The CDR3 nucleotides are TGTGCCAGCAGCACCCTGGGGGAGGGCGATCAGCCCCAGCATTTT. The V and J genes are TRBV28 and TRBJ1-5; a weak D match, TRBD1 (5 bases). Germline V gene data show CDR1 as MDHEN and CDR2 as SYDVKM. The CDR3 contains 15 residues. The V end was cut by 6 bases, the J end by 5 bases, with 17 bases between.

DNA for the CDR3: TGTGCCAGCAGTGCCCTAGCGGGGGGGCACGATACGCAGTATTTT. Protein sequence: CASSALAGGHDTQYF. The gene calls are TRBV9 and TRBJ2-3, with 12 bases lining up with TRBD2. CDR1 and CDR2 (germline): SGDLS, YYNGEE. This CDR3 comprises 15 residues. The junction had 7 bases not matched to a gene; V was cut back by 5 bases and J by 6 bases.

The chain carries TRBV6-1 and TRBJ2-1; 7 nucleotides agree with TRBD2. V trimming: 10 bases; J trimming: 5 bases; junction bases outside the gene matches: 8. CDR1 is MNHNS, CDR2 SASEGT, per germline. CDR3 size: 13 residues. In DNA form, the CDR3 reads TGTGCCACGGAGGGACTACTAAACAATGAGCAGTTCTTC. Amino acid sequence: CATEGLLNNEQFF.

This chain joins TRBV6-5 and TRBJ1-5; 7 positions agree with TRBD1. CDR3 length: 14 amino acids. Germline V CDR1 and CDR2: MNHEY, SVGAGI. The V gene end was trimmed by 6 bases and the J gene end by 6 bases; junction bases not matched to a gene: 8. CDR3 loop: CASSRLQGGQPQHF. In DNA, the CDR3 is TGTGCCAGCAGCCGCCTCCAGGGGGGTCAGCCCCAGCATTTT.

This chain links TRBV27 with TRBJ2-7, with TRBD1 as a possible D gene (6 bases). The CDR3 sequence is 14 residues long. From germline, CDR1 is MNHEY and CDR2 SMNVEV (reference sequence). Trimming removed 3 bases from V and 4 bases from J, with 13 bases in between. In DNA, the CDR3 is TGTGCCAGCAGTTTTGTGGACAGATTATACGAGCAGTACTTC. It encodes CASSFVDRLYEQYF.